Sequencing of this T cell receptor (beta chain) was carried out in a study of blood T cell repertoires in COVID-19. As processed by the authors: By means of reference gene primer amplification, nucleated cell counts were estimated. Generated by immunoSEQ multiplex PCR, the TCRdb table keeps only in-frame clones and is missing some. D and trimming come from the DNA, and the V and J calls and clone size come from that table. The profile shows approximately 300,000 clones, about 93% of them singletons. CDR1 and CDR2 from the germline V gene are MRHNA and SNTAGT. This CDR3 is 19 amino acids long. J gave up 0 bases and V 1 base, and 7 bases lay outside the gene matches.

The sequenced sample consisted of peripheral blood. The source of this sequence is a woman between 25 and 40 years old with COVID-19, enrolled during active disease. The chain has TRBV6-4 and TRBJ2-2; 11 nucleotides agree with TRBD2. Here the CDR3 reads CASSDFGLAGGTNTGELFF. CDR3 nucleotides: TGTGCCAGCAGTGACTTTGGGCTAGCGGGAGGTACGAACACCGGGGAGCTGTTTTTT.